This TCR beta chain stems from a study of blood T cell repertoires in COVID-19. Study in general: The United States, Italy and Spain were the sources of the acute and convalescent COVID-19 samples. From T cells, B-cell-depleted T cells, or PBMCs came the material, which was cDNA or gDNA.

As originally analysed: Nucleated cell number was recorded as an estimate derived from reference gene primer amplification. Here immunoSEQ multiplex PCR was the method, and the copy in TCRdb shows in-frame clones only, minus some. D and trimming come from the DNA, and the V and J calls and clone size come from that table. The sample records 70,000 to 85,000 clones, about 83% being singletons. V was trimmed by 4 bases and J by 3 bases, leaving 13 bases between them. Germline values: CDR1 SGHTA, CDR2 FQGNSA. This CDR3 has 16 amino acids. Comments on this clone: The same CDR3 arises from other DNA sequences in this sample as well.

V gene TRBV7-2 combines with J gene TRBJ1-6; maybe TRBD1 (6 bases). The source is a man older than 75 with active or convalescent COVID-19. Material for sequencing was peripheral blood. The CDR3 DNA reads as TGTGCCAGCAGCTCCGAGGGGGTTGTCTATAATTCACCCCTCCACTTT. It codes for CASSSEGVVYNSPLHF.